The 8 T cell receptor beta chains in this list originate from one sample, sequenced in a study of tumor-infiltrating lymphocytes in primary liver carcinoma. Unsorted bulk tissue (roughly 20-31 mg) underwent RNA and DNA co-extraction. Using a constant-region primer together with ProtoScript II reverse transcriptase, TCR beta cDNA was made from about 500 ng of total RNA. Construction of TCR beta libraries relied on three successive nested multiplex PCR rounds employing slightly modified ARM-PCR. Running around 9 cycles apiece, the first two PCR rounds relied on TRBV1-TRBV30 forward primers together with a C-beta reverse primer. MiXCR, applied by TCRdb to the multiplex PCR reads, yields one record per CDR3 protein. This table holds about 110,000 distinct CDR3 sequences, 82% found once. Sequencing used liver tumor tissue from sampling region 3. Subset: tumor region T3, left-lateral pole. Receptors originate from a middle-aged man with primary liver carcinoma and hepatitis B virus infection.

Of note for this clonotype: Lacking the conserved final phenylalanine or tryptophan, this CDR3 likely reflects a read error. This chain joins TRBV5-1 and TRBJ2-5, with D perhaps TRBD1 (5 bases). CDR1 SGHRS and CDR2 YFSETQ come from the germline V gene. This CDR3 has 15 residues. For the CDR3, the DNA is TGCGCCAGCGGCTTGTATCAGGGCCAGGAAGAGACCCAGTACTTA. Translation gives CASGLYQGQEETQYL.

This chain links TRBV11-2 with TRBJ2-3; 9 nucleotides line up with TRBD2. Germline-derived CDR1 and CDR2 are SGHAT and FQNNGV. The CDR3 totals 16 residues. V was clipped by 8 bases and J by 6 bases; unmatched bases: 15. CDR3 region: CASGSPGLAGVDTQYF. DNA of the CDR3: TGTGCCAGCGGTTCCCCGGGACTAGCTGGAGTGGATACGCAGTATTTT.

Of note for this clonotype: Given the absence of the conserved phenylalanine or tryptophan at the CDR3 end, a read error is likely. This chain connects TRBV29-1 to TRBJ2-5; tentative D call: TRBD2 (5 bases). CDR1 is SQVTM and CDR2 is ANQGSEA in the germline V gene. The CDR3 has 12 residues. CDR3 loop: CSVLENQETQYS. The DNA for the CDR3 is TGTAGCGTTCTGGAGAACCAAGAGACCCAGTACTCC.

For this clonotype: A junction boundary mismatches the germline segment, possibly from a read error. The J gene is TRBJ1-4, the V gene TRBV10-3, with 7 positions matching TRBD1. Germline assignment: CDR1 ENHRY and CDR2 SYGVKD. The CDR3 runs to 16 residues. The CDR3 DNA is TGTGTCAGTCAAGGCGGCGCAGGGGGTGAGAATGAAAAACCGTTTTTT. Translation gives CVSQGGAGGENEKPFF.

The sample holds a few counts of this clonotype. The chain recombines TRBV6-5 with TRBJ2-7; D might be TRBD1 or TRBD2, each matching 6 bases. This CDR3 is 17 amino acids long. Trimming left V 5 bases short and J 4 bases short, with 24 bases between. Germline V lookup: CDR1 MNHEY, CDR2 SVGAGI. CDR3 residues: CASSGTTGATRRYEQYF. The CDR3 region has the DNA TGTGCCAGCAGTGGTACGACGGGGGCGACTCGACGTTACGAGCAGTACTTC.

Remarks on this clonotype: One base away lies a much larger clone, so this may be a sequencing read error. This rearrangement joins TRBV29-1 to TRBJ1-4; D might be TRBD1 (5 bases). Trimming shortened V by 3 bases and J by 8 bases, and 19 bases separated the two germline ends. CDR1 is SQVTM, CDR2 ANQGSEA, per germline. This CDR3 comprises 15 residues. CDR3 protein: CSVEYFRRGGEKLFF. DNA for the CDR3: TGCAGCGTTGAGTATTTTAGAAGGGGAGGCGAAAAACTGTTTTTT.

This clonotype was observed many times. This chain joins TRBV28 and TRBJ1-1; D gene uncertain. Trimming left V 7 bases short and J 6 bases short, with 9 bases between. The CDR3 extends over 11 amino acids. Germline CDR1 MDHEN, CDR2 SYDVKM. The CDR3 reads CASTLHAEAFF. Written as DNA, the CDR3 is TGTGCCAGCACCCTTCATGCTGAAGCTTTCTTT. Full variable domain (remainder filled in from reference TRBV28 and TRBJ1-1): DVKVTQSSRYLVKRTGEKVFLECVQDMDHENMFWYRQDPGLGLRLIYFSYDVKMKEKGDIPEGYSVSREKKERFSLILESASTNQTSMYLCASTLHAEAFFGQGTRLTVV.

A word on this clonotype: A read error may account for a junction end that differs from germline. The rearrangement joins TRBV5-4 to TRBJ2-2; D is possibly TRBD1 or TRBD2 (6 bases each). Germline V CDR1 and CDR2: SGHNT, YYREEE (reference sequence). The length of the CDR3 is 15 residues. CDR3 DNA sequence: TGTGCCAGCAGCCCGGGACAAGCGAACACGGGGGAGCTGTATTTT. This codes for CASSPGQANTGELYF.